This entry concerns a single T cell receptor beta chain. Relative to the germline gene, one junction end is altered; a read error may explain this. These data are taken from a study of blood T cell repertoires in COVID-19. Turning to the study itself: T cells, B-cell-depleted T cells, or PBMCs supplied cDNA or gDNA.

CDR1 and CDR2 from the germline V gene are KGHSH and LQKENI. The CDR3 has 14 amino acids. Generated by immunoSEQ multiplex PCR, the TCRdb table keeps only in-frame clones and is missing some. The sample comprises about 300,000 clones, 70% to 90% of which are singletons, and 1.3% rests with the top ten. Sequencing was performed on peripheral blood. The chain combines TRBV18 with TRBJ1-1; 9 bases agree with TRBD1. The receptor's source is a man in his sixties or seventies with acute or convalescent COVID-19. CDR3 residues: CASLPQGAGTEAFF. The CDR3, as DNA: TGTGCCAGCTTACCACAGGGGGCAGGGACTGAAGCTTTCTTT.